This entry lists 15 T cell receptor beta chains sequenced from one sample in a study of neoadjuvant nivolumab and ipilimumab in lung cancer. Sequencing used immunoSEQ multiplex PCR; TCRdb keeps in-frame clones, though not all of them. The data contain 8,500 to 10,000 clones, over 60% of them singletons. The sample consisted of tumor tissue, taken after neoadjuvant nivolumab, alone or with ipilimumab, at or shortly before surgery. These receptors originate from an adult with non-small cell lung cancer. Some clones in this sample may be carry-over from other donors' samples.

This rearrangement joins TRBV5-1 to TRBJ2-7; unclear D gene. The V end lost 0 bases, the J end lost 0 bases, and 16 bases lay between the germline ends. Germline lookup yields CDR1 SGHRS and CDR2 YFSETQ. This CDR3 has 17 amino acids. CDR3 in DNA: TGCGCCAGCAGCTTGGTTCCCGGAGCGCAAATCTCCTACGAGCAGTACTTC. Its translation is CASSLVPGAQISYEQYF.

This chain links TRBV11-2 with TRBJ2-3; TRBD1 or TRBD2 may be the D gene (5 bases each). CDR1 SGHAT and CDR2 FQNNGV come from the germline V gene. The CDR3 is 13 residues long. Trimming took off 3 bases at V and 2 bases at J, with 6 bases between the two ends. The CDR3 nucleotides are TGTGCCAGCAGCTTGGGACCCACAGATACGCAGTATTTT. It encodes CASSLGPTDTQYF.

CDR3: CASSALTGGNSPLHF. The CDR3 bases are TGTGCCAGCAGTGCCCTGACAGGGGGCAATTCACCCCTCCACTTT. V gene TRBV6-1 combines with J gene TRBJ1-6; 10 bases are shared with TRBD1. Trimming removed 4 bases from V and 7 bases from J; junction bases left unmatched: 4. The germline V gene has CDR1 MNHNS and CDR2 SASEGT. The CDR3 is 15 amino acids.

The chain employs TRBV18 and TRBJ2-7, with a possible D match to TRBD1 (5 bases). V shed 5 bases and J shed 3 bases, with 17 bases lying between them. Per the germline V gene, CDR1 is KGHSH and CDR2 is LQKENI. The CDR3 has 15 residues. In DNA, the CDR3 is TGTGCCAGCTCATCCGACGAATGGGGCAACTACGAGCAGTACTTC. This translates into CASSSDEWGNYEQYF.

The chain employs TRBV7-9 and TRBJ1-5, with D possibly TRBD1 on 5 matching bases. CDR3 length: 13 amino acids. The germline V gene has CDR1 SEHNR and CDR2 FQNEAQ (reference sequence). Trimming cost V 5 bases and J 6 bases, with 11 bases left between them. The CDR3 bases are TGTGCCAGCAGCCTGGGGGTCGCTCAGCCCCAGCATTTT. Translated: CASSLGVAQPQHF. The full variable domain, in which reference TRBV7-9 and TRBJ1-5 provide the parts outside the CDR3, is DTGVSQNPRHKITKRGQNVTFRCDPISEHNRLYWYRQTLGQGPEFLTYFQNEAQLEKSRLLSDRFSAERPKGSFSTLEIQRTEQGDSAMYLCASSLGVAQPQHFGDGTRLSIL.

This clone was seen only once. The V and J genes are TRBV4-2 and TRBJ2-3; D not resolved. Germline V gene data show CDR1 as LGHNA and CDR2 as YNFKEQ. V lost 3 bases and J lost 0, with 7 bases in between. The CDR3 has 14 amino acids. The CDR3 is CASSHLGSTDTQYF. CDR3 sequence (DNA): TGTGCCAGCAGCCACCTCGGAAGCACAGATACGCAGTATTTT.

The chain is built from TRBV5-4 and TRBJ1-2; D gene unclear. Germline assignment: CDR1 SGHNT and CDR2 YYREEE (reference sequence). This CDR3 is built from 12 residues. Trimming pared 1 base from V and 7 bases from J, leaving 8 bases between. CDR3 residues: CASSLPLGGYTF. CDR3 DNA: TGTGCCAGCAGCTTGCCGTTGGGTGGCTACACCTTC. The full variable domain, with the rest looked up from reference TRBV5-4 and TRBJ1-2, is ETGVTQSPTHLIKTRGQQVTLRCSSQSGHNTVSWYQQALGQGPQFIFQYYREEENGRGNFPPRFSGLQFPNYSSELNVNALELDDSALYLCASSLPLGGYTFGSGTRLTVV.

The rearrangement links TRBV5-1 to TRBJ2-7; tentatively, D is TRBD2 (5 bases). This CDR3 is built from 12 residues. From germline, CDR1 is SGHRS and CDR2 YFSETQ. The V gene lost 4 bases and the J gene lost 2 bases, with 7 bases spanning the gap. The CDR3 sequence is CASSAGAYEQYF. The CDR3 coding sequence is TGCGCCAGCAGCGCGGGCGCCTACGAGCAGTACTTC.

Only one count was recorded for this clone. This sequence joins TRBV7-9 and TRBJ2-7, with 13 bases lining up with TRBD2. V lost 1 base and J lost 1; bases outside the gene matches: 1. CDR1 and CDR2 (germline): SEHNR, FQNEAQ (reference sequence). This CDR3 has 16 amino acids. The CDR3 region has the DNA TGTGCCAGCAGCTTAGGGGGACTAGCGGGATCCTACGAGCAGTACTTC. This codes for CASSLGGLAGSYEQYF. The whole variable domain, remainder taken from reference TRBV7-9 and TRBJ2-7, is DTGVSQNPRHKITKRGQNVTFRCDPISEHNRLYWYRQTLGQGPEFLTYFQNEAQLEKSRLLSDRFSAERPKGSFSTLEIQRTEQGDSAMYLCASSLGGLAGSYEQYFGPGTRLTVT.

V gene TRBV29-1 combines with J gene TRBJ2-7, with 8 bases aligning to TRBD1. Germline V gene lookup returns CDR1 SQVTM and CDR2 ANQGSEA. This CDR3 is built from 13 residues. The trim removed 6 bases at V and 2 bases at J, leaving 6 bases unmatched. This CDR3 reads CSVNGQGPYEQYF. The CDR3 coding sequence is TGCAGCGTGAACGGACAGGGACCCTACGAGCAGTACTTC.

This chain links TRBV4-3 with TRBJ2-7, with TRBD1 matching over 9 bases. The CDR3 is made up of 16 amino acids. The trim removed 2 bases at V and 1 base at J, leaving 6 bases unmatched. Germline lookup yields CDR1 LGHNA and CDR2 YSLEER. The CDR3 sequence: CASSQRRQGGSYEQYF. In DNA, the CDR3 is TGCGCCAGCAGCCAACGTAGACAGGGGGGGTCCTACGAGCAGTACTTC.

The chain employs TRBV7-2 and TRBJ2-7; 9 bases are shared with TRBD1. V lost 0 bases to trimming and J lost 4 bases; unmatched junction nucleotides: 4. The CDR3 contains 15 residues. Germline V gene data show CDR1 as SGHTA and CDR2 as FQGNSA. The CDR3 sequence: CASSLAWTGAYEQYF. The CDR3 bases are TGTGCCAGCAGCTTAGCCTGGACAGGGGCGTACGAGCAGTACTTC.

In DNA form, the CDR3 reads TGTGCCAGCAGCATGGGACACTCGAACACTGAAGCTTTCTTT. Translated: CASSMGHSNTEAFF. This chain uses TRBV7-3 with TRBJ1-1, with D perhaps matching TRBD1 (6 bases). CDR1 SGHTA and CDR2 FQGTGA come from the germline V gene. The germline V and J ends were trimmed by 5 bases and 1 base, with 11 bases remaining between them. This CDR3 spans 14 amino acids.

The chain links TRBV5-1 to TRBJ1-2, with D hard to call. This CDR3 has 14 amino acids. Per germline, CDR1 SGHRS and CDR2 YFSETQ. V was trimmed by 0 bases and J by 3 bases, leaving 9 bases between them. The CDR3 coding sequence is TGCGCCAGCAGCTTGGAAGCTGGGGACTATGGCTACACCTTC. This sequence encodes CASSLEAGDYGYTF.

The J gene is TRBJ1-2, the V gene TRBV11-2, with no clear D. Germline assignment: CDR1 SGHAT and CDR2 FQNNGV. V lost 1 base to trimming and J lost 5 bases, with 14 bases between them. The CDR3 consists of 15 residues. CDR3 nucleotides: TGTGCCAGCAGCTTAGCTCCCACCTTGCTTTATGGCTACACCTTC. Translating it yields CASSLAPTLLYGYTF. Complete variable domain (other parts from reference TRBV11-2 and TRBJ1-2): EAGVAQSPRYKIIEKRQSVAFWCNPISGHATLYWYQQILGQGPKLLIQFQNNGVVDDSQLPKDRFSAERLKGVDSTLKIQPAKLEDSAVYLCASSLAPTLLYGYTFGSGTRLTVV.